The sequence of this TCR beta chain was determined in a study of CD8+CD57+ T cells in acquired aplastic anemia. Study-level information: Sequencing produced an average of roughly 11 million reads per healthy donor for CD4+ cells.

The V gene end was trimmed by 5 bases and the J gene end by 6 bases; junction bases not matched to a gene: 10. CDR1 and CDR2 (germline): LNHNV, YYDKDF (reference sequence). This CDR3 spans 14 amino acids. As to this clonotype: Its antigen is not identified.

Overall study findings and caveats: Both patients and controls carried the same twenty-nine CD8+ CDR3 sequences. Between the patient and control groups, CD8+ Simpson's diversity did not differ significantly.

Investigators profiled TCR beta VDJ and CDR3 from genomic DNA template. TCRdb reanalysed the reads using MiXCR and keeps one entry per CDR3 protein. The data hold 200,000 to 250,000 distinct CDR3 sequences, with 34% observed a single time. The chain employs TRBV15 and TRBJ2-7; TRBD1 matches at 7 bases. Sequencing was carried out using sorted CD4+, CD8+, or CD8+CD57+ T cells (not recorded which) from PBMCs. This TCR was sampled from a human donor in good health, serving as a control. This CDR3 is CATSADRVLAEQYF. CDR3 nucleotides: TGTGCCACCAGCGCAGACAGGGTCCTCGCCGAGCAGTACTTC.